The entry below gives a single T cell receptor (beta chain) sequence along with its context. The data were obtained in a study of blood T cell repertoires in COVID-19. Turning to the study itself: From T cells, B-cell-depleted T cells, or PBMCs came the material, which was cDNA or gDNA.

Unmatched junction bases numbered 15, after V lost 4 bases and J lost 5 bases. CDR3 length: 16 residues. Germline assignment: CDR1 SGHRS and CDR2 YFSETQ. Enrolment of Seattle patients took place during active infection, and they were followed longitudinally. As handled by the study authors: Amplification of reference gene primers was used by the study to estimate nucleated cell counts. TCRdb's table, derived via immunoSEQ multiplex PCR, lists solely in-frame clones and lacks some. V and J calls and clone size follow that table, whereas D and trimming were derived from the DNA. The profile covers almost 300,000 clones, with around nine tenths appearing a single time and more than 9.5% taken by the ten largest.

The rearrangement uses TRBV5-1 and TRBJ2-7; 7 bases are shared with TRBD1. This TCR derives from a woman aged 25 to 45 with COVID-19, enrolled during active disease. Sequences were obtained from peripheral blood. CDR3 DNA sequence: TGCGCCAGCAGCCTGACAGGGTCTAAGGGCTTTGACGAGCAGTACTTC. Its translation is CASSLTGSKGFDEQYF. The complete variable domain, with remaining parts taken from reference TRBV5-1 and TRBJ2-7, reads KAGVTQTPRYLIKTRGQQVTLSCSPISGHRSVSWYQQTPGQGLQFLFEYFSETQRNKGNFPGRFSGRQFSNSRSEMNVSTLELGDSALYLCASSLTGSKGFDEQYFGPGTRLTVT.